This T cell receptor beta chain is drawn from a study of cytomegalovirus exposure and HLA in healthy donors. Amplification used 60 Vbeta primers and 13 Jbeta primers. Profiled with immunoSEQ multiplex PCR; TCRdb holds only in-frame clones, not every one. The repertoire holds 200,000 to 250,000 clones, around three quarters seen once, with 15% in the top ten. Unmatched junction bases numbered 5, after V lost 4 bases and J lost 4 bases. Germline-derived CDR1 and CDR2 are KGHSH and LQKENI. This CDR3 spans 15 amino acids. The receptor comes from a man in his forties or fifties in good health and CMV-seronegative. The sequenced sample consisted of PBMCs. The J gene is TRBJ1-4, the V gene TRBV18; 8 nucleotides agree with TRBD1. This CDR3 is CASSLSTGVNEKLFF. The CDR3 region has the DNA TGTGCCAGCTCACTATCGACAGGGGTTAATGAAAAACTGTTTTTT.